These 16 T cell receptor beta chains were sequenced from one sample in a study of T cells in Graves' hyperthyroidism and ophthalmopathy (dated by TCRdb to the late 2010s). Libraries were constructed by multiplex PCR. These reads were obtained on an Illumina HiSeq 2000. Amplification of TCR beta CDR3 regions was carried out from RNA transcripts. For the first round of RT-PCR on the TCR CDR3, the HTBI primer set was used together with the Qiagen OneStep RT-PCR kit. The public reads were reprocessed in TCRdb via fastp at Q25 and MiXCR, keeping in-frame beta chains. CDR3 protein duplicates are merged, each entry listing the most common genes and DNA. This sample is represented by some 800,000 distinct CDR3 sequences; 38% of them were singletons. Of the sample, around 9.3% falls within the top ten clones. Sample: blood. These receptor sequences come from a man aged 18 to 30 with Graves' hyperthyroidism.

This clonotype was seen at least ten times. The V call is TRBV10-3, the J call TRBJ2-7; D perhaps matches TRBD2 (5 bases). CDR1 and CDR2 (germline): ENHRY, SYGVKD. V lost 7 bases and J lost 0, with 10 bases in between. This CDR3 is 13 amino acids long. The CDR3 DNA sequence: TGTGCCATCAAACCGGGAACCTCCTACGAGCAGTACTTC. Encoded protein: CAIKPGTSYEQYF.

The rearrangement links TRBV10-3 to TRBJ1-5; TRBD1 agrees at 7 bases. This CDR3 spans 15 amino acids. Germline CDR1 ENHRY, CDR2 SYGVKD. Germline trimming cut 4 bases from V and 0 bases from J; bases unmatched to any gene: 3. The CDR3 protein is CAISGTGVSNQPQHF. The CDR3 bases are TGTGCCATCAGTGGGACAGGAGTTAGCAATCAGCCCCAGCATTTT.

The gene calls are TRBV29-1 and TRBJ2-7; D is uncertain. Germline-derived CDR1 and CDR2 are SQVTM and ANQGSEA. This CDR3 spans 16 amino acids. Trimming left V 0 bases short and J 2 bases short, with 17 bases between. For the CDR3, the DNA is TGCAGCGTTGAAGACCTCAGGCCTCCGACCCCCTACGAGCAGTACTTC. It is translated as CSVEDLRPPTPYEQYF.

The rearrangement joins TRBV20-1 to TRBJ1-1, with 7 bases lining up with TRBD1. Germline values: CDR1 DFQATT, CDR2 SNEGSKA (reference sequence). The trim removed 8 bases at V and 3 bases at J, leaving 9 bases unmatched. CDR3 length equals 13 residues. The CDR3 sequence is CSPMTGYDTEAFF. CDR3 in DNA: TGCAGTCCCATGACAGGGTATGACACTGAAGCTTTCTTT.

The genes are TRBV5-1 and TRBJ2-7, with 12 nucleotides matching TRBD2. Germline lookup yields CDR1 SGHRS and CDR2 YFSETQ. Unmatched junction bases numbered 6, after V lost 4 bases and J lost 4 bases. CDR3 length equals 15 residues. CDR3 in DNA: TGCGCCAGCAGCCAGATCGGACTAGCGGGATACGAGCAGTACTTC. Residues: CASSQIGLAGYEQYF.

In its sample, this clonotype was seen a few times. Sequence at one end of the junction differs from germline and may be a read error. The V and J genes are TRBV4-1 and TRBJ2-5; weak D call: TRBD1 (5 bases). This CDR3 has 15 residues. The germline gives CDR1 MGHRA, CDR2 YSYEKL. In DNA form, the CDR3 reads TGTGCCAGCAGCCAAGGGGTGCGCAAAGAGGAGACCCAGTACTTC. It is translated as CASSQGVRKEETQYF.

The CDR3, as DNA: TGCGCCAGCAGCCAAGATGCGGGAGATAGCAATCAGCCCCAGCATTTT. Protein sequence: CASSQDAGDSNQPQHF. The gene calls are TRBV4-3 and TRBJ1-5; D gene unclear. The length of the CDR3 is 16 residues. V gave up 0 bases and J gave up 0 bases, with 9 bases separating them. Germline CDR1 LGHNA, CDR2 YSLEER.

The sample holds a few counts of this clonotype. Compared with germline, one end of the junction differs, possibly owing to a read error. The gene calls are TRBV5-4 and TRBJ2-7, with 9 bases lining up with TRBD1. This CDR3 is built from 15 residues. Germline CDR1 and CDR2: SGHNT and YYREEE (reference sequence). In DNA, the CDR3 is TGTGCTAGCAGCTTGTCTCCGGGACAGGGATCCGAGCAGTACTTC. Its protein is CASSLSPGQGSEQYF.

This sequence joins TRBV6-5 and TRBJ1-5; a weak D match, TRBD1 (5 bases). Germline assignment: CDR1 MNHEY and CDR2 SVGAGI. The length of the CDR3 is 17 residues. With 7 bases removed from V and 2 bases from J, the gap between germline ends came to 21 bases. The CDR3 protein is CASKGLGGRTGNQPQHF. The CDR3 bases are TGTGCCAGCAAGGGGCTTGGGGGGAGGACTGGCAATCAGCCCCAGCATTTT.

V gene TRBV4-3 combines with J gene TRBJ2-5, with 11 bases that match TRBD2. The CDR3 has 18 amino acids. V shed 0 bases, J shed 5 bases, and the junction held 11 bases outside the gene matches. Germline V lookup: CDR1 LGHNA, CDR2 YSLEER. The DNA for the CDR3 is TGCGCCAGCAGCCAAGATTTAGCGGGAGGGCCGCGGCGGGAGACCCAGTACTTC. It translates to CASSQDLAGGPRRETQYF.

A note on this clonotype: The junction does not match germline at one end; this may be a read error. V is TRBV7-9 and J is TRBJ2-5, with TRBD2 matching over 11 bases. Per germline, CDR1 SEHNR and CDR2 FQNEAQ (reference sequence). The CDR3 spans 17 residues. This CDR3 is CASSQDRLAGGQETQYF. The CDR3 nucleotides are TGCGCCAGCAGCCAAGATCGGCTAGCGGGAGGCCAAGAGACCCAGTACTTC. The full variable domain, with the rest looked up from reference TRBV7-9 and TRBJ2-5, is DTGVSQNPRHKITKRGQNVTFRCDPISEHNRLYWYRQTLGQGPEFLTYFQNEAQLEKSRLLSDRFSAERPKGSFSTLEIQRTEQGDSAMYLCASSQDRLAGGQETQYFGPGTRLLVL.

The chain joins TRBV29-1 to TRBJ2-5, with D perhaps TRBD2 (5 bases). CDR3 size: 12 residues. Looked up from germline, CDR1 is SQVTM and CDR2 is ANQGSEA. Trimming removed 3 bases from V and 5 bases from J, with 10 bases in between. CDR3 in amino acids: CSVDEPSETQYF. The CDR3 DNA is TGCAGCGTTGATGAACCTAGCGAGACCCAGTACTTC.

The chain combines TRBV19 with TRBJ2-6; D remains ambiguous. Germline V CDR1 and CDR2: LNHDA, SQIVND (reference sequence). V lost 10 bases and J lost 4, with 14 bases in between. This CDR3 is built from 14 residues. CDR3 sequence: CAMSVFWGANVLTF. In nucleotides, the CDR3 is TGTGCCATGTCGGTTTTCTGGGGGGCCAACGTCCTGACTTTC.

This clonotype occurred a few times. The chain uses TRBV9 and TRBJ1-6; a possible D gene is TRBD1 (5 bases). The CDR3 is 15 amino acids. Per germline, CDR1 SGDLS and CDR2 YYNGEE. V shed 3 bases and J shed 6 bases, with 13 bases lying between them. The CDR3 DNA is TGTGCCAGCAGCGAGGCGACAGTTCTTAATTCACCCCTCCACTTT. As protein: CASSEATVLNSPLHF.

This clonotype was seen at least ten times. CDR3 bases: TGTGCCATCAGTGAGCGGGATAGCAATCAGCCCCAGCATTTT. Translating it yields CAISERDSNQPQHF. This chain connects TRBV10-3 to TRBJ1-5; no firm D call. V lost 2 bases, J lost 0 bases, and 5 bases lay in between. Germline assignment: CDR1 ENHRY and CDR2 SYGVKD. This CDR3 has 14 residues.

This clonotype was observed many times. The CDR3 region has the DNA TGTGCCAGCAGCCTGCAGGCCCGAAATTCACCCCTCCACTTT. It translates to CASSLQARNSPLHF. The rearrangement links TRBV7-9 to TRBJ1-6, with no clear D. Germline lookup yields CDR1 SEHNR and CDR2 FQNEAQ (reference sequence). V was pared by 5 bases and J by 7 bases, with 12 bases between. The CDR3 length is 14 residues.